This TCR beta chain was recorded in a study of response to subunit inactivated influenza vaccine (dated by TCRdb to about 2018). Broadly, across the study: To follow how T cells responded to a trivalent subunit inactivated influenza vaccine, the researchers relied on deep quantitative profiling of the T cell receptor repertoire.

As regards this clonotype: Its antigen is currently not known. No clone much larger than this one lies a single base away; base qualities are absent.

To prepare the library, RT-PCR was applied. TCRdb shows the sequencer as Illumina HiSeq 2500. TCRdb reprocessed the public reads (quality trimming at Q25 with fastp, clone calling with MiXCR) and kept in-frame beta chains. Every CDR3 protein is listed once, alongside the most common genes and DNA of its rows. The sample data list around 170,000 distinct CDR3 sequences, and over 8.5% of these were observed just once. Roughly 33% of the sample belongs to the ten largest clones. Reading from cysteine to phenylalanine, the CDR3 counts 16 amino acids. Just CDR3 DNA is preserved here, 48 bases in frame from base 1. CDR1 is given as SEHNR and CDR2 as FQNEAQ, both from the germline V gene (reference sequence). V gives up 3 bases and J gives up 0 bases, and the segment between their germline ends measures 12 bases. The paper as a whole reports these results and caveats: According to the authors, only a limited number of new T cells may be recruited by each seasonal influenza vaccination.

The source of this sequence is a man aged 50 to 69 who received an inactivated influenza vaccine. Donor details come from another sample of the same person, matched by shared clones. The sample consisted of CD8+ T cells sorted from PBMCs, taken 23 to 25 months after vaccination. This chain is built from TRBV7-9 and TRBJ2-4, with no D gene named confidently. The DNA sequence is as follows: TGTGCCAGCAGCTTCTTAGGTGACCTAGCCAAAAACATTCAGTACTTC. It translates as CASSFLGDLAKNIQYF.